What follows describes a single T cell receptor (beta chain). Its antigen is not identified. The entry originates in a study of vaccination and CD4 T cells after COVID-19. For the study at large: Cells were stimulated with overlapping spike peptide pools from SARS-CoV-2, HCoV-NL63, HCoV-OC43 and HCoV-229E.

In germline, CDR1 is WNHNN, CDR2 SYGVQD (reference sequence). This CDR3 has 13 residues. V was shortened by 2 bases and J by 7 bases, with 9 bases between the two germline ends. The Oncomine TCR Beta short-read assay was applied to DNA of cultured CD4+ T cells. TCRdb analysed the PCR reads with MiXCR anew, one entry per CDR3 protein. In the table there are about 21,000 distinct CDR3 sequences, roughly 40% of which are singletons. The sample's treatment: approximately nine-day PBMC culture with coronavirus spike peptide pools or control peptides (ViraFEST assay). The chain employs TRBV10-1 and TRBJ2-1; D not resolved. The receptor was derived from a human donor who received a COVID-19 vaccine. Sequenced material: CD4+ T cells from blood, cultured in vitro, taken before SARS-CoV-2 vaccination. CDR3 sequence: CASSEEWINEQFF. Here the CDR3 DNA reads TGCGCCAGCAGTGAGGAGTGGATAAATGAGCAGTTCTTC.